The rows below give T cell receptor beta chains drawn from one sample of a study of regulatory T cells in long-lasting Graves disease. TCRdb re-called the multiplex PCR reads through MiXCR, storing one row per CDR3 protein. Among hundreds of thousands of distinct CDR3 sequences listed, over 15% were seen once. The same sample was also used in a study of T cells in Graves' hyperthyroidism and ophthalmopathy.

This material consisted of peripheral blood mononuclear cells (PBMCs), taken at new diagnosis, from a patient treated with antithyroid drugs. These receptors were taken from a man between 40 and 49 years old with Graves disease. Both conserved end residues are part of each CDR3. Fields, in order: V gene, D gene, J gene, clone size, CDR3 protein, CDR3 DNA. A D gene is named only where the DNA matches it firmly. Only part of the rows carry a size: once, few, many, or a class if the clone is expanded.

V: TRBV5-1
D: .
J: TRBJ1-1
size: many
CDR3: CASSDGTRTEAFF
DNA: TGCGCCAGCAGCGACGGGACACGCACTGAAGCTTTCTTT

V: TRBV18
D: .
J: TRBJ2-7
size: many
CDR3: CASSPQFSKGVEQYF
DNA: TGTGCCAGCTCACCACAGTTTAGTAAAGGGGTCGAGCAGTACTTC

V: TRBV11-2
D: .
J: TRBJ2-3
size: .
CDR3: CASSWERVGTQYF
DNA: TGTGCCAGCAGCTGGGAGCGTGTCGGTACGCAGTATTTT

V: TRBV5-1
D: TRBD2
J: TRBJ2-7
size: few
CDR3: CASSPSGLGEVQYF
DNA: TGCGCCAGCAGCCCTTCGGGACTAGGAGAGGTGCAGTACTTC

V: TRBV7-3
D: .
J: TRBJ2-2
size: .
CDR3: CASSLIARARGELFF
DNA: TGTGCCAGCAGCTTAATCGCGAGGGCGAGAGGGGAGCTGTTTTTT

V: TRBV6-5
D: .
J: TRBJ2-7
size: many
CDR3: CASSYSKLAGEQYF
DNA: TGTGCCAGCAGTTACTCGAAGCTAGCCGGCGAGCAGTACTTC

V: TRBV15
D: .
J: TRBJ1-1
size: many
CDR3: CATSRLRGTTEAFF
DNA: TGTGCCACCAGCAGACTCAGGGGTACCACTGAAGCTTTCTTT

V: TRBV9
D: TRBD2
J: TRBJ2-3
size: .
CDR3: CASSVETTSGGARTDTQYF
DNA: TGTGCCAGCAGCGTAGAGACGACTAGCGGGGGGGCACGCACAGATACGCAGTATTTT

V: TRBV9
D: .
J: TRBJ1-2
size: .
CDR3: CASSVVQGRYTF
DNA: TGTGCCAGCAGCGTAGTCCAGGGTCGCTACACCTTC

V: TRBV12-3/TRBV12-4
D: .
J: TRBJ2-1
size: many
CDR3: CASTERVASNEQFF
DNA: TGTGCCAGCACCGAGAGGGTGGCCAGCAATGAGCAGTTCTTC

V: TRBV6-1
D: .
J: TRBJ2-7
size: many
CDR3: CASSPTGTDTYEQYF
DNA: TGTGCCAGCAGTCCTACCGGGACCGACACCTACGAGCAGTACTTC

V: TRBV2
D: TRBD2
J: TRBJ2-1
size: .
CDR3: CASSENEAGSPNEQFF
DNA: TGTGCCAGCAGTGAAAATGAAGCGGGGAGTCCCAATGAGCAGTTCTTC

V: TRBV19
D: .
J: TRBJ1-5
size: many
CDR3: CASSWNSISNQPQHF
DNA: TGTGCCAGTAGTTGGAACTCTATTAGCAATCAGCCCCAGCATTTT

V: TRBV27
D: .
J: TRBJ1-1
size: many
CDR3: CASSPNRERTEAFF
DNA: TGTGCCAGCAGTCCAAACAGGGAACGGACTGAAGCTTTCTTT